This passage covers 5 T cell receptor beta chains from one sample sequenced in a study of T cells in Graves' hyperthyroidism and ophthalmopathy (dated by TCRdb to about 2019). The library was generated by multiplex PCR. These reads were obtained on an Illumina HiSeq 2000. Amplification of TCR beta CDR3 regions was carried out from RNA transcripts. The first round of RT-PCR for the TCR CDR3 was performed with the HTBI primer set and the Qiagen OneStep RT-PCR kit. The raw public data were reprocessed by TCRdb itself: fastp quality trimming at Q25, MiXCR clonotype calling, in-frame beta chains only. Rows matching on CDR3 protein sequence are summarized as one entry with the most common DNA and genes. Counted in this sample were 130,000 or so distinct CDR3 sequences; around 21% of them appeared once. The top ten hold about 70% of the sample. Sequenced: blood. These receptors came from a woman aged 50 to 60 with Graves' hyperthyroidism that later progressed to Graves' ophthalmopathy.

This clonotype was picked up a small number of times. The rearrangement uses TRBV20-1 and TRBJ2-3, with 8 bases lining up with TRBD2. V lost 3 bases and J lost 2; bases outside the gene matches: 10. Germline V gene sequence: CDR1 DFQATT, CDR2 SNEGSKA (reference sequence). This CDR3 is built from 16 residues. CDR3 sequence reads: CSASTSAGALTDTQYF. The CDR3 coding sequence is TGCAGTGCTAGCACCTCAGCGGGAGCGCTCACAGATACGCAGTATTTT.

The chain combines TRBV20-1 with TRBJ2-7; D call uncertain. CDR1 and CDR2 from the germline V gene are DFQATT and SNEGSKA (reference sequence). There are 14 residues in the CDR3. The V end lost 1 base, the J end lost 3 bases, and 13 bases lay between the germline ends. The CDR3 reads CSARAIGGIYEQYF. CDR3 nucleotide sequence: TGCAGTGCTAGAGCGATCGGCGGAATCTACGAGCAGTACTTC.

The rearrangement joins TRBV20-1 to TRBJ1-5, with D possibly TRBD1 on 5 matching bases. CDR1 DFQATT and CDR2 SNEGSKA come from the germline V gene (reference sequence). Trimming left V 1 base short and J 3 bases short, with 16 bases between. There are 16 residues in the CDR3. The CDR3 protein is CSARALGGGTNQPQHF. In nucleotides, the CDR3 is TGCAGTGCTAGAGCCCTGGGGGGGGGGACCAATCAGCCCCAGCATTTT.

This clonotype was recorded at least ten times. V gene TRBV6-6 combines with J gene TRBJ2-3; 10 bases align to TRBD2. Per the germline V gene, CDR1 is MNHNY and CDR2 is SVGAGI (reference sequence). There are 16 residues in the CDR3. Trimming removed 2 bases from V and 6 bases from J; junction bases left unmatched: 8. The DNA for the CDR3 is TGTGCCAGCAGTTACGGGAGCGGGAGGGCCTACGATACGCAGTATTTT. Translated: CASSYGSGRAYDTQYF.

Comment on this clonotype: This could be a read error, since a much larger clone is one nucleotide away. The V gene is TRBV7-9, the J gene TRBJ1-6, with D possibly matching TRBD1 (5 bases). CDR1 SEHNR and CDR2 FQNEAQ come from the germline V gene (reference sequence). This CDR3 contains 16 residues. The CDR3 here is CASSLGQGFSNSPPHF. The DNA for the CDR3 is TGTGCCAGCAGCTTGGGCCAGGGTTTTTCGAACTCACCCCCCCACTTT. Complete variable domain (other parts from reference TRBV7-9 and TRBJ1-6): DTGVSQNPRHKITKRGQNVTFRCDPISEHNRLYWYRQTLGQGPEFLTYFQNEAQLEKSRLLSDRFSAERPKGSFSTLEIQRTEQGDSAMYLCASSLGQGFSNSPPHFGNGTRLTVT.